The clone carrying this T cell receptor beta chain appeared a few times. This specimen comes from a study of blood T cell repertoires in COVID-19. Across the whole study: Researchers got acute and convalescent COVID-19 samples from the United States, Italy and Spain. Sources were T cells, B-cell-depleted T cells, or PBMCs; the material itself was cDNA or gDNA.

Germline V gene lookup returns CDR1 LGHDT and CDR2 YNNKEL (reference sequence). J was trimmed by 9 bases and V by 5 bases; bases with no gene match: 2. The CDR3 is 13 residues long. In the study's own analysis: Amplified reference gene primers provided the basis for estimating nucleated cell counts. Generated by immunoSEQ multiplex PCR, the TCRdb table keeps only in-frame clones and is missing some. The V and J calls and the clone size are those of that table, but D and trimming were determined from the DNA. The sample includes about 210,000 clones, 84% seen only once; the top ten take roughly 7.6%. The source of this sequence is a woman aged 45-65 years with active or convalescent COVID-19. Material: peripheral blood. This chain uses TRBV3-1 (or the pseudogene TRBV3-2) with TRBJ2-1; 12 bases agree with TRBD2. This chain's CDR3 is CASSLGLAGEQFF. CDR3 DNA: TGTGCCAGCAGCTTGGGACTAGCGGGTGAGCAGTTCTTC.